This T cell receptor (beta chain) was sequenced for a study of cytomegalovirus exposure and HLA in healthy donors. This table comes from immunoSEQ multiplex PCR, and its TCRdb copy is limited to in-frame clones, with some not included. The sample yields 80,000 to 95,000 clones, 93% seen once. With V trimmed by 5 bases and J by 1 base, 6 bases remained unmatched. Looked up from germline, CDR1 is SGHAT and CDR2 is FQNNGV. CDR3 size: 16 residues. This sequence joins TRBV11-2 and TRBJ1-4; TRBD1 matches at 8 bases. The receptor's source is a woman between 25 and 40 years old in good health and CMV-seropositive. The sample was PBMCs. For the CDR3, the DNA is TGTGCCAGCAGCACCCGGGACAGGCGAACTAATGAAAAACTGTTTTTT. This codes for CASSTRDRRTNEKLFF.